This T cell receptor beta chain was found in a study of blood T cells in healthy people across ages. Study at large: Every two T cells gave about one barcoded beta molecule via template switching. Study-wide results and caveats: The study found more naive CD4+ cells and higher diversity in long-lived than aged donors.

As concerns this clonotype: Its antigen is as yet unknown.

The use of a sample-barcoded 5' primer and a J-beta primer mix characterized a second PCR of roughly 6 to 11 cycles. MiXCR, run by TCRdb on the 5' RACE reads, gives a single entry per CDR3 protein. The data show approximately 800,000 distinct CDR3 sequences, 60% to 80% seen once. This CDR3 is 18 amino acids long. The V gene's germline CDR1 is LGHNA and CDR2 YSLEER. Trimming left V 0 bases short and J 5 bases short, with 22 bases between. The chain recombines TRBV4-3 with TRBJ2-5; D perhaps matches TRBD2 (6 bases). The sample consisted of blood. The receptor comes from a man aged 30 to 45 in good health. CDR3 residues: CASSQEAGGLTARETQYF. The DNA for the CDR3 is TGCGCCAGCAGCCAAGAAGCCGGAGGACTAACGGCTCGGGAGACCCAGTACTTC.